One and the same sample provided the 20 T cell receptor beta chains below, sequenced in a study of T cell repertoires in cytomegalovirus infection (dated by TCRdb to between 2019 and 2020). The sequencing machine was an Illumina HiSeq 1500. TCRdb ran its own pipeline on the public reads, namely fastp trimming at Q25 and MiXCR clone calling, and kept in-frame beta chains. When rows share a CDR3 protein, they turn into one entry using the most common DNA and genes. The sample table holds about 76,000 distinct CDR3 sequences, of which about 4% were seen once. In total, the top ten clones hold over 4.5% of the sample. The sample taken for sequencing was PBMCs. These receptors came from a human donor in good health (CMV status not recorded). Some clones in this sample may be carry-over from other donors' samples.

The sample holds many counts of this clonotype. The chain recombines TRBV7-9 with TRBJ2-7, with unresolved D. The CDR3 extends over 11 amino acids. V shed 3 bases and J shed 5 bases, with 5 bases lying between them. CDR1 and CDR2 (germline): SEHNR, FQNEAQ (reference sequence). The chain's CDR3 is CASSFTNEQYF. CDR3 DNA sequence: TGTGCCAGCAGCTTTACCAACGAGCAGTACTTC.

Concerning this clonotype itself: A much larger clone lies a single base off, so this may be a read error. V and J are TRBV6-2 or TRBV6-3 and TRBJ1-5, with D tentatively TRBD1 (5 bases). The germline gives CDR1 MNHEY, CDR2 SVGEGT. CDR3 length: 15 residues. Trimming removed 6 bases from V and 5 bases from J, with 17 bases in between. CDR3 DNA sequence: TGTGCCAGCAGCTGGGACGGAGCTGCTTATCAGCCCCAGCATTTT. It is translated as CASSWDGAAYQPQHF.

This clonotype was detected many times. The V call is TRBV20-1, the J call TRBJ1-1; D is unclear. Germline lookup yields CDR1 DFQATT and CDR2 SNEGSKA (reference sequence). V shed 0 bases and J shed 4 bases, with 15 bases lying between them. The CDR3 is made up of 15 amino acids. CDR3 residues: CSAREDGFWGTEAFF. CDR3 nucleotides: TGCAGTGCTAGAGAAGATGGGTTTTGGGGCACTGAAGCTTTCTTT.

At least ten counts were recorded for this clonotype. The V call is TRBV7-8, the J call TRBJ2-7; D remains ambiguous. CDR1 and CDR2 from the germline V gene are SGHVS and FQNEAQ. The CDR3 totals 13 residues. The V and J ends lost 2 bases and 2 bases respectively, with 7 bases between them. CDR3 residues: CASSLSPTYEQYF. The CDR3, as DNA: TGTGCCAGCAGCTTATCTCCCACCTACGAGCAGTACTTC.

In this sample, this clonotype turned up many times. The chain has TRBV27 and TRBJ1-1; TRBD1 might be the D (5 bases). Trimming shortened V by 6 bases and J by 1 base, and 15 bases separated the two germline ends. The germline V gene has CDR1 MNHEY and CDR2 SMNVEV (reference sequence). The CDR3 covers 15 residues. The CDR3 DNA is TGTGCCAGCAGCCCTACCCTCGGACAGAACACTGAAGCTTTCTTT. This translates into CASSPTLGQNTEAFF.

For this clonotype: This could be a read error, since a much larger clone is one nucleotide away. The V gene is TRBV7-6, the J gene TRBJ2-1, with no clear D. Germline V gene data show CDR1 as SGHVS and CDR2 as FNYEAQ. The CDR3 runs 13 residues. CDR3 in DNA: TGTACCAGCAGCCCGCAGAGGCACGATGAGCAGTTCTTC. Its translation: CTSSPQRHDEQFF. The variable domain in full, with the rest retrieved from reference TRBV7-6 and TRBJ2-1, is GAGVSQSPRYKVTKRGQDVALRCDPISGHVSLYWYRQALGQGPEFLTYFNYEAQQDKSGLPNDRFSAERPEGSISTLTIQRTEQRDSAMYRCTSSPQRHDEQFFGPGTRLTVL.

This clonotype was observed many times. This chain links TRBV7-2 with TRBJ1-2; D is undetermined. The V gene's germline CDR1 is SGHTA and CDR2 FQGNSA. There are 11 residues in the CDR3. V dropped 7 bases and J dropped 6 bases, with 9 bases sitting between them. CDR3 residues: CASTGGHGYTF. The CDR3 DNA is TGTGCCAGCACTGGAGGACATGGCTACACCTTC.

This clonotype was counted at least ten times. The genes are TRBV27 and TRBJ2-5, with D hard to call. This CDR3 region has 10 residues. Trimming pared 7 bases from V and 4 bases from J, leaving 4 bases between. Looked up from germline, CDR1 is MNHEY and CDR2 is SMNVEV (reference sequence). The CDR3 DNA follows: TGTGCCAGCACTCGAGAGACCCAGTACTTC. Amino acid sequence: CASTRETQYF.

This clonotype was seen repeatedly, ten times or more. The chain has TRBV19 and TRBJ1-2, with TRBD1 identical over 7 bases. Germline lookup yields CDR1 LNHDA and CDR2 SQIVND (reference sequence). There are 16 residues in the CDR3. V shed 7 bases and J 4 bases; nucleotides not matched to a gene: 15. CDR3 nucleotides: TGTGCCAGTACCGCAAAGCTCAGGGACAGCTTCTATGGCTACACCTTC. Translation gives CASTAKLRDSFYGYTF.

This clonotype came up many times. This chain joins TRBV7-8 and TRBJ2-1; 12 nucleotides align to TRBD2. Per the germline V gene, CDR1 is SGHVS and CDR2 is FQNEAQ. CDR3 length: 16 residues. V trimming: 5 bases; J trimming: 8 bases; junction bases outside the gene matches: 10. This chain's CDR3 is CASSGPLAGGLYEQFF. The DNA of the CDR3 is TGTGCCAGCAGCGGACCCCTAGCGGGGGGGCTCTATGAGCAGTTCTTC.

This clonotype has ten or more counts. The genes are TRBV20-1 and TRBJ1-2, with 10 nucleotides matching TRBD1. The trim removed 5 bases at V and 6 bases at J, leaving 3 bases unmatched. CDR3 length equals 12 residues. Germline V gene lookup returns CDR1 DFQATT and CDR2 SNEGSKA (reference sequence). CDR3 sequence reads: CSAGTGENGYTF. DNA for the CDR3: TGCAGTGCTGGGACAGGGGAGAATGGCTACACCTTC.

This clonotype was seen at least ten times. The chain is built from TRBV6-2 or TRBV6-3 and TRBJ2-1, with 7 bases identical to TRBD2. Looked up from germline, CDR1 is MNHEY and CDR2 is SVGEGT. This CDR3 is built from 15 residues. V lost 0 bases and J lost 4; bases outside the gene matches: 3. The CDR3 is CASSYSPGGYNEQFF. CDR3 DNA: TGTGCCAGCAGTTACTCGCCGGGGGGATACAATGAGCAGTTCTTC.

This clonotype was observed at least ten times. The CDR3 nucleotides are TGTGCCAGCAGTTCCCTCACCACAGGTACCTTTGAAGCTTTCTTT. This codes for CASSSLTTGTFEAFF. V gene TRBV28 combines with J gene TRBJ1-1, with D tentatively TRBD1 (5 bases). CDR1 MDHEN and CDR2 SYDVKM come from the germline V gene. The CDR3 loop spans 15 amino acids. V was cut by 4 bases and J by 7 bases, with 19 bases left in between.

This clonotype was observed many times. The DNA of the CDR3 is TGTGCCAGCAGCTTTGGTGGGGGGAGCACAGATACGCAGTATTTT. Its translation: CASSFGGGSTDTQYF. J is TRBJ2-3 and V is TRBV7-2, with D maybe TRBD2 (6 bases). CDR1 and CDR2 from the germline V gene are SGHTA and FQGNSA. The V end lost 3 bases, the J end lost 0 bases, and 10 bases lay between the germline ends. This CDR3 has 15 amino acids.

In its sample, this clonotype was seen a few times. The J gene is TRBJ2-7, the V gene TRBV28; 8 nucleotides align to TRBD1. Germline V gene data show CDR1 as MDHEN and CDR2 as SYDVKM. This CDR3 region has 14 residues. J lost 5 bases, V lost 7 bases, and 10 bases had no gene match. Here the CDR3 reads CASTSGQGSDEQYF. In nucleotides, the CDR3 is TGTGCCAGCACTTCAGGACAGGGAAGTGACGAGCAGTACTTC.

This clonotype was picked up many times. The chain has TRBV6-2 or TRBV6-3 and TRBJ1-1; 7 bases map to TRBD1. The CDR3 has 15 amino acids. Germline lookup yields CDR1 MNHEY and CDR2 SVGEGT. Losses at the gene ends were 3 bases for V and 1 base for J; bases not matched to a gene: 5. CDR3 residues: CASSYQGVANTEAFF. The DNA for the CDR3 is TGTGCCAGCAGTTATCAGGGGGTGGCGAACACTGAAGCTTTCTTT.

This clonotype was counted many times. The rearrangement joins TRBV4-2 to TRBJ1-1; D remains unclear. The CDR3 extends over 14 amino acids. Trimming left V 4 bases short and J 11 bases short, with 20 bases between. Per germline, CDR1 LGHNA and CDR2 YNFKEQ. The CDR3 loop is CASSPSFVPSGAFF. The CDR3 nucleotides read TGTGCCAGCAGCCCCTCCTTCGTGCCGTCAGGTGCTTTCTTT.

This clonotype has ten or more counts. The chain is built from TRBV5-1 and TRBJ2-1, with D perhaps matching TRBD2 (6 bases). Trimming removed 3 bases at V and 5 bases at J, with 9 bases between. Per germline, CDR1 SGHRS and CDR2 YFSETQ. The CDR3 has 13 amino acids. The CDR3 DNA is TGCGCCAGCAGCTCTGGAGGGGACAATGAGCAGTTCTTC. Protein: CASSSGGDNEQFF.

Ten or more counts support this clonotype. The chain employs TRBV28 and TRBJ2-1; 10 bases align to TRBD1. The length of the CDR3 is 16 residues. Losses at the gene ends were 1 base for V and 8 bases for J; bases not matched to a gene: 8. Germline CDR1 MDHEN, CDR2 SYDVKM. The CDR3 region is CASSLSGQGYGHEQFF. CDR3 in DNA: TGTGCCAGCAGTTTATCGGGACAGGGGTACGGGCATGAGCAGTTCTTC.

This clonotype was recorded at least ten times. This rearrangement joins TRBV6-2 or TRBV6-3 to TRBJ2-1; the match to TRBD2 covers 10 bases. V trimming: 5 bases; J trimming: 10 bases; junction bases outside the gene matches: 8. In germline, CDR1 is MNHEY, CDR2 SVGEGT. This CDR3 is built from 14 residues. CDR3 bases: TGTGCCAGCAGTCCTATGAGCGGGGGGGGCGAGCAGTTCTTC. Residues: CASSPMSGGGEQFF.